A single sample is the source of the 21 T cell receptor beta chains below, sequenced in a study of blood T cell repertoires in COVID-19. The table came from immunoSEQ multiplex PCR; TCRdb's copy has only in-frame clones and leaves some out. The data show about 250,000 clones, around 81% seen once. Material for sequencing was peripheral blood. The source is a man aged 50-60 years with active or convalescent COVID-19.

This clone was counted a single time. The chain uses TRBV11-3 and TRBJ2-7; weak D call: TRBD1 (6 bases). Trimming left V 9 bases short and J 0 bases short, with 9 bases between. Germline V CDR1 and CDR2: SGHNT, YENEEA. The CDR3 is 12 amino acids. The CDR3 protein is CASSQGSYEQYF. The CDR3 region has the DNA TGTGCCAGTTCACAGGGCTCCTACGAGCAGTACTTC.

This clone was found a few times. V and J are TRBV30 and TRBJ2-7; 10 bases line up with TRBD1. V trimming: 3 bases; J trimming: 9 bases; junction bases outside the gene matches: 5. The CDR3 totals 12 residues. Germline loops: CDR1 GTSNPN, CDR2 SVGIG (reference sequence). The CDR3 protein is CAWRVDRGMQYF. DNA for the CDR3: TGTGCCTGGAGGGTGGACAGGGGGATGCAGTACTTC.

V and J are TRBV19 and TRBJ1-1, with D possibly TRBD1 on 5 matching bases. V lost 5 bases and J lost 4, with 17 bases in between. The length of the CDR3 is 15 residues. CDR1 LNHDA and CDR2 SQIVND come from the germline V gene (reference sequence). This CDR3 reads CASSFDSQGATEAFF. In DNA, the CDR3 is TGTGCCAGTAGTTTCGATAGTCAGGGCGCCACTGAAGCTTTCTTT.

The chain combines TRBV7-9 with TRBJ2-4, with 14 bases matching TRBD2. V shed 1 base, J shed 0 bases, and the junction held 2 bases outside the gene matches. This CDR3 is built from 18 residues. Germline CDR1 reads SEHNR; CDR2 reads FQNEAQ (reference sequence). In DNA, the CDR3 is TGTGCCAGCAGCTTAGGGACTAGCGGGGGGCCAGCCAAAAACATTCAGTACTTC. Protein: CASSLGTSGGPAKNIQYF. The whole variable domain, remainder taken from reference TRBV7-9 and TRBJ2-4, is DTGVSQNPRHKITKRGQNVTFRCDPISEHNRLYWYRQTLGQGPEFLTYFQNEAQLEKSRLLSDRFSAERPKGSFSTLEIQRTEQGDSAMYLCASSLGTSGGPAKNIQYFGAGTRLSVL.

The J gene is TRBJ1-1, the V gene TRBV7-8; TRBD1 might be the D (5 bases). Germline CDR1 SGHVS, CDR2 FQNEAQ. The CDR3 has 14 residues. Deletions cut 2 bases from V and 1 base from J, with 8 bases between. The CDR3 is CASSLITGNTEAFF. The CDR3 DNA reads TGTGCCAGCAGCTTAATAACAGGGAACACTGAAGCTTTCTTT.

The chain is built from TRBV28 and TRBJ2-7; 9 bases are a match to TRBD2. The CDR3 sequence is 15 residues long. V shed 4 bases and J 3 bases; nucleotides not matched to a gene: 7. CDR1 is MDHEN and CDR2 is SYDVKM in the germline V gene. CDR3 sequence reads: CASSSPLAGYYEQYF. CDR3 DNA: TGTGCCAGCAGTTCGCCTCTAGCGGGGTACTACGAGCAGTACTTC.

The chain links TRBV24-1 to TRBJ2-1, with D hard to call. CDR1 is KGHDR, CDR2 SFDVKD, per germline. CDR3 size: 13 residues. Trimming took 3 bases from V and 8 from J, leaving 10 bases between them. The CDR3 nucleotides are TGTGCCACCAGTGATACGTATACGGATGAGCAGTTCTTC. Protein product: CATSDTYTDEQFF.

The rearrangement uses TRBV2 and TRBJ2-1; D is possibly TRBD2 (6 bases). CDR1 is SNHLY and CDR2 is FYNNEI in the germline V gene. V was cut by 4 bases and J by 9 bases, with 13 bases left in between. The CDR3 has 13 residues. Here the CDR3 DNA reads TGTGCCAGCAGTGCCCGACTAGTGCCTGAGCAGTTCTTC. This encodes CASSARLVPEQFF. Based on the CDR3 plus reference TRBV2 and TRBJ2-1, the full variable domain is EPEVTQTPSHQVTQMGQEVILRCVPISNHLYFYWYRQILGQKVEFLVSFYNNEISEKSEIFDDQFSVERPDGSNFTLKIRSTKLEDSAMYFCASSARLVPEQFFGPGTRLTVL.

The CDR3 DNA sequence: TGTGCCAGCAGCCAAGATCTCGGGGCTAGCGGGGGGGGCACAGATACGCAGTATTTT. Amino acids: CASSQDLGASGGGTDTQYF. V and J are TRBV3-1 (or the pseudogene TRBV3-2) and TRBJ2-3; 12 bases match TRBD2. J lost 1 base, V lost 0 bases, and 8 bases had no gene match. CDR1 and CDR2 (germline): LGHDT, YNNKEL (reference sequence). CDR3 size: 19 residues.

Here the CDR3 DNA reads TGTGCCAGTAGTGAGGTCGGGGTATCGGACGGCTACACCTTC. It specifies CASSEVGVSDGYTF. The V and J genes are TRBV19 and TRBJ1-2, with unresolved D. The CDR3 contains 14 residues. Trimming removed 5 bases at V and 8 bases at J, with 18 bases between. Germline values: CDR1 LNHDA, CDR2 SQIVND (reference sequence).

This clone has a single count. The CDR3 is CASSEIGGTSNQPQHF. CDR3 DNA sequence: TGTGCCAGCAGTGAAATAGGGGGCACAAGCAATCAGCCCCAGCATTTT. The chain is built from TRBV2 and TRBJ1-5, with TRBD1 matching 7 bases. The V gene's germline CDR1 is SNHLY and CDR2 FYNNEI. Trimming removed 2 bases from V and 1 base from J; junction bases left unmatched: 5. The CDR3 covers 16 residues. Full variable domain (missing parts from reference TRBV2 and TRBJ1-5): EPEVTQTPSHQVTQMGQEVILRCVPISNHLYFYWYRQILGQKVEFLVSFYNNEISEKSEIFDDQFSVERPDGSNFTLKIRSTKLEDSAMYFCASSEIGGTSNQPQHFGDGTRLSIL.

In this sample, this clone turned up a few times. CDR3 amino acids: CASSETSGGADTQYF. The CDR3 DNA is TGTGCCAGCAGTGAGACTAGCGGGGGGGCAGATACGCAGTATTTT. This chain uses TRBV6-1 with TRBJ2-3; TRBD2 aligns across 14 bases. V was pared by 3 bases and J by 4 bases, with 0 bases of the junction left unmatched. This CDR3 region has 15 residues. Germline V gene sequence: CDR1 MNHNS, CDR2 SASEGT.

This chain connects TRBV28 to TRBJ2-1, with a tentative D call TRBD1 (5 bases). CDR3 length equals 19 residues. Germline CDR1 reads MDHEN; CDR2 reads SYDVKM. V lost 7 bases and J 6 bases, leaving 31 bases between the germline ends. Written as DNA, the CDR3 is TGTGCCAGCACACCTGGAAGGGGTTTTCGAGAAAGGTTCGGCAATGAGCAGTTCTTC. This sequence encodes CASTPGRGFRERFGNEQFF.

The rearrangement joins TRBV18 to TRBJ1-5, with no clear D. This CDR3 comprises 15 residues. Germline CDR1 KGHSH, CDR2 LQKENI. With 2 bases removed from V and 0 bases from J, the gap between germline ends came to 8 bases. The CDR3 DNA follows: TGTGCCAGCTCACCAGTCGGTTATAGCAATCAGCCCCAGCATTTT. It is translated as CASSPVGYSNQPQHF.

The chain carries TRBV6-5 and TRBJ2-3; 7 bases are shared with TRBD2. Germline CDR1 MNHEY, CDR2 SVGAGI. V was clipped by 7 bases and J by 7 bases; unmatched bases: 11. This CDR3 has 14 residues. DNA for the CDR3: TGTGCCAGCATCGGAGGAGCGGGGTGGTATACGCAGTATTTT. Encoded protein: CASIGGAGWYTQYF.

The chain employs TRBV2 and TRBJ1-5; 9 bases line up with TRBD1. Unmatched junction bases numbered 8, after V lost 6 bases and J lost 5 bases. This CDR3 has 15 amino acids. Germline CDR1 is SNHLY and CDR2 is FYNNEI. The CDR3 here is CASRAGTGLDQPQHF. CDR3 nucleotide sequence: TGTGCCAGCAGAGCCGGGACAGGGTTAGATCAGCCCCAGCATTTT.

The gene calls are TRBV7-2 and TRBJ2-1; 15 bases line up with TRBD2. The CDR3 consists of 17 residues. The ends lost 4 bases at V and 6 bases at J; junction bases unmatched: 7. Germline V lookup: CDR1 SGHTA, CDR2 FQGNSA. Written as DNA, the CDR3 is TGTGCCAGCAGCTCCGGACTAGCGGGGGGGCCGGGCAATGAGCAGTTCTTC. As protein: CASSSGLAGGPGNEQFF.

J is TRBJ1-4 and V is TRBV15, with 8 bases identical to TRBD1. Trimming at V came to 5 bases and at J to 8 bases, leaving 10 bases not matched to a gene. The CDR3 is made up of 15 amino acids. Germline CDR1 and CDR2: LNHNV and YYDKDF (reference sequence). CDR3: CATSGRGTGSEKLFF. Here the CDR3 DNA reads TGTGCCACCAGCGGGAGGGGGACAGGCAGCGAAAAACTGTTTTTT. The entire variable domain, with the rest obtained from reference TRBV15 and TRBJ1-4, is as follows: DAMVIQNPRYQVTQFGKPVTLSCSQTLNHNVMYWYQQKSSQAPKLLFHYYDKDFNNEADTPDNFQSRRPNTSFCFLDIRSPGLGDTAMYLCATSGRGTGSEKLFFGSGTQLSVL.

This clone has only a few counts. This sequence joins TRBV6-6 and TRBJ1-1; D gene unclear. Germline assignment: CDR1 MNHNY and CDR2 SVGAGI (reference sequence). The CDR3 has 14 amino acids. V was cut by 6 bases and J by 3 bases, with 14 bases left in between. CDR3 sequence reads: CASRLRQLDTEAFF. The DNA for the CDR3 is TGTGCCAGCAGGCTCAGGCAGCTCGACACTGAAGCTTTCTTT.

About this clone: One end of the junction is discordant with germline, which a read error may explain. This chain uses TRBV3-1 (or the pseudogene TRBV3-2) with TRBJ2-7; no definite D call. The CDR3 loop spans 9 amino acids. Germline CDR1 LGHDT, CDR2 YNNKEL (reference sequence). The CDR3 sequence is CASSQVQDF. CDR3 nucleotides: TGTGCCAGCAGCCAAGTTCAGGACTTC.

This clone was counted between two and nine times. This chain links TRBV19 with TRBJ2-2; TRBD2 is a possible D gene (5 bases). Germline V gene lookup returns CDR1 LNHDA and CDR2 SQIVND (reference sequence). V shed 3 bases and J shed 0 bases, with 5 bases lying between them. The CDR3 covers 14 residues. DNA for the CDR3: TGTGCCAGTAGTATCGGGGCGAACACCGGGGAGCTGTTTTTT. It is translated as CASSIGANTGELFF.